This T cell receptor beta chain was recorded in a study of CD8 T cells in ankylosing spondylitis. Concerning this clonotype itself: Antigen specificity is unknown.

Study results and limitations: A TCR beta motif made of about 8 highly homologous variants seemed typical of ankylosing spondylitis blood. The authors found the disease-linked clones to be CD8+ and relatively rare in peripheral blood.

This CDR3 is built from 14 residues. Germline CDR1 is SGHRS and CDR2 is YFSETQ. The V end was cut by 2 bases, the J end by 5 bases, with 13 bases between. Quantitative 5'-RACE with molecular barcodes generated TCR beta libraries. TCRdb fed the 5' RACE reads into MiXCR, producing one record per CDR3 protein. In the table there are around 300,000 distinct CDR3 sequences, roughly 14% of which are singletons. The clonotype was recovered from a male donor with ankylosing spondylitis or in good health (not recorded which). This chain links TRBV5-1 with TRBJ2-5, with D possibly TRBD2 on 6 matching bases. The sample was blood, either unsorted or a sorted T cell fraction (not recorded which). The CDR3 nucleotides read TGCGCCAGCAGCTTCCGGGACTTTCCGGAGACCCAGTACTTC. Translating gives CASSFRDFPETQYF.